This is a list of T cell receptor beta chains from one sample in a study of cytotoxic CD8 clonotypes in ibrutinib-treated CLL. Clones were read by immunoSEQ multiplex PCR, and TCRdb kept only the in-frame ones, dropping some. This table has roughly 220,000 clones, nearly 80% appearing once. The material was PBMCs, obtained after 12 months of ibrutinib treatment. All receptors derive from a human donor with chronic lymphocytic leukemia. Both conserved end residues are part of each CDR3. A clone size is listed for some rows: how often the clone was seen (once, few, many), or a class if it is expanded.

j_call,clone_size,v_call,cdr3_aa
TRBJ2-3,.,TRBV7-9,CASSPTSGERDTQYF
TRBJ2-7,few,TRBV19,CASSPRTGEQYF
TRBJ2-7,.,TRBV28,CASRKLAGSSYEQYF
TRBJ2-7,.,TRBV11-3,CASSPGGLIEEQYF
TRBJ2-5,.,TRBV6-1,CASFSAGADETQYF
TRBJ2-1,.,TRBV18,CASSPWRDYNEQFF
TRBJ1-6,.,TRBV7-9,CASSSGQLASPLHF
TRBJ2-1,.,TRBV27,CASSWGNEQFF
TRBJ1-2,.,TRBV21-1,CASSNPPNNYGYTF
TRBJ1-1,.,TRBV19,CASSLLNSLRTGWDF
TRBJ2-2,.,TRBV6-6,CASIRGGRSGELFF
TRBJ2-5,.,TRBV18,CASSPGTGETQYF
TRBJ1-1,few,TRBV19,CASLGQGNTEAFF
TRBJ2-3,.,TRBV6-5,CASRGYGDGTDTQYF
TRBJ2-7,once,TRBV27,CASSPGGRVPYEQYF
TRBJ2-5,.,TRBV19,CASSMGIGGSAQETQYF
TRBJ2-1,.,TRBV11-2,CASSPQTSGIGEQFF
TRBJ1-4,few,TRBV6-1,CASDSGATNEKLFF
TRBJ1-4,.,TRBV5-1,CASSIRPSREKLFF
TRBJ2-7,.,TRBV18,CASSPSVGSPYEQYF
TRBJ2-3,.,TRBV5-1,CASSLGPRLAGGPSTDTQYF
TRBJ2-2,.,TRBV6-5,CASSYEGGETGELFF
TRBJ1-2,.,TRBV7-9,CASSSDSYGYTF
TRBJ1-5,once,TRBV7-8,CASSFGGEGSQPQHF
TRBJ2-1,.,TRBV5-6,CASSPSGAGFTYNEQFF
TRBJ2-7,.,TRBV5-1,CASSPTGLAAQSAEQYF
TRBJ2-3,.,TRBV18,CASSPTSDTDTQYF
TRBJ1-5,few,TRBV28,CASSLGGQFNQPQHF
TRBJ1-2,once,TRBV18,CASSPQGGAHYGYTF
TRBJ1-2,.,TRBV5-5,CASSLLAAPGYGYTF
TRBJ2-7,.,TRBV6-5,CASSLVGGESYEQYF
TRBJ1-5,.,TRBV5-1,CASSLEGGYQPQHF
TRBJ2-1,.,TRBV7-2,CASSLAGLAGTEQFF
TRBJ1-5,.,TRBV2,CASSVFYFSSNQPQHF
TRBJ2-5,.,TRBV27,CASSLGETQYF